The TCR beta chain described here comes from a study of PD-L1 blockade in urothelial cancer. CDR1 is LNHDA, CDR2 SQIVND, per germline (reference sequence). Trimming removed 3 bases from V and 2 bases from J; junction bases left unmatched: 9. The length of the CDR3 is 17 residues. Clones were read by immunoSEQ multiplex PCR, and TCRdb kept only the in-frame ones, dropping some. The table records more than 70,000 clones, roughly 89% of them present only once. V is TRBV19 and J is TRBJ2-2; 7 bases align to TRBD1. The source was PBMCs, collected around atezolizumab (anti-PD-L1) treatment. The clonotype was recovered from a man in his sixties with urothelial cancer. CDR3 in amino acids: CASSMGQRLLNTGELFF. In DNA, the CDR3 is TGTGCCAGTAGTATGGGACAGAGACTACTTAACACCGGGGAGCTGTTTTTT.